The 17 T cell receptor beta chains presented below share a single source sample, sequenced in a study of vaccination and CD4 T cells after COVID-19. Cultured CD4+ T cell DNA underwent sequencing with the Oncomine TCR Beta short-read assay. Via MiXCR, TCRdb re-called the PCR reads, giving one row per CDR3 protein. The table includes more than 15,000 distinct CDR3 sequences, about 54% detected once. The antigens of these receptors remain unknown. The treatment was: roughly 10-day PBMC culture with coronavirus spike peptide pools or control peptides (ViraFEST assay). Here the sequenced sample was cultured CD4+ T cells from blood, taken after SARS-CoV-2 vaccination. All receptors derive from a human donor with COVID-19.

The genes are TRBV11-3 and TRBJ2-3, with D uncertain. Germline V gene lookup returns CDR1 SGHNT and CDR2 YENEEA. Trimming removed 3 bases from V and 0 bases from J, with 7 bases in between. This CDR3 has 14 residues. In nucleotides, the CDR3 is TGTGCCAGCAGCTTGACATCTAGCACAGATACGCAGTATTTT. Translating gives CASSLTSSTDTQYF. The full variable domain, completed using reference TRBV11-3 and TRBJ2-3, is EAGVVQSPRYKIIEKKQPVAFWCNPISGHNTLYWYLQNLGQGPELLIRYENEEAVDDSQLPKDRFSAERLKGVDSTLKIQPAELGDSAVYLCASSLTSSTDTQYFGPGTRLTVL.

The chain couples TRBV27 to TRBJ2-5; 7 bases are a match to TRBD1. The CDR3 runs 14 residues. V shed 8 bases, J shed 2 bases, and the junction held 8 bases outside the gene matches. Germline CDR1 is MNHEY and CDR2 is SMNVEV (reference sequence). CDR3 in DNA: TGTGCCAGCTGTCCGGGACAGAGACAAGAGACCCAGTACTTC. Translating gives CASCPGQRQETQYF.

This clonotype was counted only a few times. The chain's CDR3 is CASSDRNEQFF. The CDR3 bases are TGTGCCAGCAGTGATAGAAATGAGCAGTTCTTC. J is TRBJ2-1 and V is TRBV6-2 or TRBV6-3, with D unclear. Trimming pared 5 bases from V and 7 bases from J, leaving 6 bases between. Germline-derived CDR1 and CDR2 are MNHEY and SVGEGT. CDR3 size: 11 residues.

This clonotype turned up a few times. V and J are TRBV20-1 and TRBJ2-5; possibly TRBD1 for D (5 bases). Germline V lookup: CDR1 DFQATT, CDR2 SNEGSKA (reference sequence). This CDR3 has 14 residues. The germline V and J ends were trimmed by 6 bases and 0 bases, with 14 bases remaining between them. The CDR3 nucleotides are TGCAGTGCGACGCCCGGCAGGGACCAAGAGACCCAGTACTTC. As protein: CSATPGRDQETQYF.

Here the CDR3 reads CASSLVGGKETQYF. The DNA of the CDR3 is TGTGCCAGCAGTTTAGTCGGGGGGAAAGAGACCCAGTACTTC. The chain employs TRBV12-3 or TRBV12-4 and TRBJ2-5, with 7 nucleotides matching TRBD2. The CDR3 loop spans 14 amino acids. Germline trimming cut 1 base from V and 3 bases from J; bases unmatched to any gene: 2.

The chain employs TRBV12-3 or TRBV12-4 and TRBJ1-5; weak D call: TRBD1 (5 bases). The CDR3 contains 14 residues. Trimming cost V 4 bases and J 6 bases, with 13 bases left between them. For the CDR3, the DNA is TGTGCCAGCAGTTCAGCAGGGAGAAGTCAGCCCCAGCATTTT. Amino acid sequence: CASSSAGRSQPQHF.

This clonotype was observed a single time. The rearrangement joins TRBV9 to TRBJ1-5; 7 bases agree with TRBD1. This CDR3 is built from 14 residues. In germline, CDR1 is SGDLS, CDR2 YYNGEE. With 3 bases clipped from V and 3 bases from J, the junction kept 3 bases outside the gene matches. CDR3 DNA sequence: TGTGCCAGCAGCGGGGGGACAGTCAATCAGCCCCAGCATTTT. It yields the protein CASSGGTVNQPQHF.

The table lists this clonotype with a count of one. The chain employs TRBV24-1 and TRBJ2-5, with a weak D call TRBD1 (5 bases). Per the germline V gene, CDR1 is KGHDR and CDR2 is SFDVKD. V dropped 4 bases and J dropped 1 base, with 9 bases sitting between them. This CDR3 is built from 14 residues. DNA for the CDR3: TGTGCCACCAGTGACCATACAGGCCAAGAGACCCAGTACTTC. Its protein is CATSDHTGQETQYF.

This chain uses TRBV20-1 with TRBJ2-7; D not resolved. The CDR3 loop spans 13 amino acids. Germline assignment: CDR1 DFQATT and CDR2 SNEGSKA (reference sequence). Deletions cut 4 bases from V and 4 bases from J, with 14 bases between. In DNA, the CDR3 is TGCAGTGCTAATGACGGCCTAGGGTACGAGCAGTACTTC. Protein: CSANDGLGYEQYF.

This clonotype was recorded only once. The chain couples TRBV10-2 to TRBJ1-1; no firm D call. The germline CDR1 and CDR2 sequences are WSHSY and SAAADI. The CDR3 extends over 18 amino acids. V was shortened by 0 bases and J by 1 base, with 18 bases between the two germline ends. This CDR3 reads CASSESAGRGNWNTEAFF. In DNA form, the CDR3 reads TGCGCCAGCAGTGAGTCGGCGGGGAGAGGGAATTGGAACACTGAAGCTTTCTTT.

V usage is TRBV2 and J usage is TRBJ2-6; D gene ambiguous. This CDR3 comprises 14 residues. Germline loops: CDR1 SNHLY, CDR2 FYNNEI. The V gene lost 3 bases and the J gene lost 4 bases, with 7 bases spanning the gap. The CDR3 DNA sequence: TGTGCCAGCAGTGATGCGGACGGGGCCAACGTCCTGACTTTC. Protein sequence: CASSDADGANVLTF.

The chain employs TRBV6-1 and TRBJ2-6; 7 bases align to TRBD1. J gave up 0 bases and V 8 bases, and 7 bases lay outside the gene matches. CDR1 and CDR2 (germline): MNHNS, SASEGT. CDR3 length equals 16 residues. Here the CDR3 reads CASHGQVGSGANVLTF. The DNA of the CDR3 is TGTGCCAGCCACGGACAGGTTGGCTCTGGGGCCAACGTCCTGACTTTC.

This clonotype was detected only once. CDR3 coding DNA: TGCAGTGCCCCCCGGGCGAATGAGCAGTTCTTC. Protein sequence: CSAPRANEQFF. The genes are TRBV20-1 and TRBJ2-1; no clear D. Trimming took 6 bases from V and 7 from J, leaving 10 bases between them. This CDR3 has 11 residues. Germline V gives CDR1 DFQATT, CDR2 SNEGSKA (reference sequence).

The rearrangement joins TRBV5-1 to TRBJ1-2; no clear D. Germline CDR1 and CDR2: SGHRS and YFSETQ. Deletions cut 4 bases from V and 4 bases from J, with 14 bases between. The CDR3 is made up of 14 amino acids. The CDR3 region is CASSRAPQTYGYTF. CDR3 bases: TGCGCCAGCAGCCGAGCCCCACAAACCTATGGCTACACCTTC. The complete variable domain, with remaining parts taken from reference TRBV5-1 and TRBJ1-2, reads KAGVTQTPRYLIKTRGQQVTLSCSPISGHRSVSWYQQTPGQGLQFLFEYFSETQRNKGNFPGRFSGRQFSNSRSEMNVSTLELGDSALYLCASSRAPQTYGYTFGSGTRLTVV.

As concerns this clonotype: One end of the junction fails to match germline, which may point to a read error. The rearrangement joins TRBV27 to TRBJ2-5; tentative D call: TRBD1 (6 bases). CDR1 is MNHEY and CDR2 is SMNVEV in the germline V gene (reference sequence). This CDR3 has 15 residues. For the CDR3, the DNA is TGTGCCAGCAGTTCAAACACACAGGGCCAAGGGACCCAGTACTTC. Protein product: CASSSNTQGQGTQYF.

The chain recombines TRBV27 with TRBJ1-1; no definite D call. Germline CDR1 reads MNHEY; CDR2 reads SMNVEV (reference sequence). The CDR3 covers 13 residues. Deletions cut 4 bases from V and 3 bases from J, with 9 bases between. The CDR3 loop reads CASSSHGYTEAFF. As DNA, the CDR3 is TGTGCCAGCAGTTCCCACGGATACACTGAAGCTTTCTTT.

The chain combines TRBV25-1 with TRBJ2-3, with no clear D. V lost 6 bases, J lost 3 bases, and 10 bases lay in between. Germline V gene sequence: CDR1 MGHDK, CDR2 SYGVNS. The CDR3 extends over 13 amino acids. CDR3 loop: CASSISGTDTQYF. Here the CDR3 DNA reads TGTGCCAGCAGCATATCCGGAACAGATACGCAGTATTTT.